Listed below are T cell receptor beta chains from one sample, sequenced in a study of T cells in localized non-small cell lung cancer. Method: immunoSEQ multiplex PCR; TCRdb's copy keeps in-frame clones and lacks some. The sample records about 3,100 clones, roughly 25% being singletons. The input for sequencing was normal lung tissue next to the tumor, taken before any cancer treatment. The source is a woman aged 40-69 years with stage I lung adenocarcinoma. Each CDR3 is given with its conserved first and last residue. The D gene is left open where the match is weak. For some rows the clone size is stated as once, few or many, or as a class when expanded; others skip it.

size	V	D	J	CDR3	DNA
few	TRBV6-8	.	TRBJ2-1	CASRRPGPNNEQFF	TGTGCCAGCAGGCGTCCGGGACCAAACAATGAGCAGTTCTTC
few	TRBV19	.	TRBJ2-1	CASRLDGFSYNEQFF	TGTGCCAGTAGGCTCGACGGATTCTCCTACAATGAGCAGTTCTTC
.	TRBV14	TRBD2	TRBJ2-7	CASSQVGASGYEQYF	TGTGCCAGCAGCCAAGTCGGAGCTAGCGGCTACGAGCAGTACTTC
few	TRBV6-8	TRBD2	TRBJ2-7	CASRGGSGTGTNSYEQYF	TGTGCCAGCAGGGGAGGGAGCGGGACCGGGACTAACTCCTACGAGCAGTACTTC
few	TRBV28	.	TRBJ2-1	CASSPEGLDEQFF	TGTGCCAGCAGCCCGGAGGGACTCGATGAGCAGTTCTTC
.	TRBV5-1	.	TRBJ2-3	CASSLVARVGDTQYF	TGCGCCAGCAGCTTGGTCGCCAGGGTGGGGGATACGCAGTATTTT
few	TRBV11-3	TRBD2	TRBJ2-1	CASGRIAGGVTEQFF	TGTGCCAGCGGACGAATAGCGGGAGGGGTTACTGAGCAGTTCTTC
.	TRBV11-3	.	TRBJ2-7	CASSLGGITYEQYF	TGTGCCAGCAGCTTAGGAGGGATCACCTACGAGCAGTACTTC
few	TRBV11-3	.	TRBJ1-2	CASSSPPGDYGYTF	TGTGCCAGCAGCTCTCCGCCGGGGGACTATGGCTACACCTTC
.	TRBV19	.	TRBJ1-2	CASSQRADTNYGYTF	TGTGCCAGTAGTCAAAGGGCGGACACTAACTATGGCTACACCTTC
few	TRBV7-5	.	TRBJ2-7	CASSQRLAGGTDFYEQYF	TGTGCCAGCAGCCAACGACTAGCGGGAGGGACGGACTTCTACGAGCAGTACTTC
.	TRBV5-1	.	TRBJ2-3	CASSPAGRRIDTQYF	TGCGCCAGCAGCCCGGCCGGGAGACGCATAGATACGCAGTATTTT
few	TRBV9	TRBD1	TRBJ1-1	CASSRQGNTEAFF	TGTGCCAGCAGCCGACAGGGGAACACTGAAGCTTTCTTT
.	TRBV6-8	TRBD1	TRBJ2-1	CASSFRGHNEQFF	TGTGCCAGCAGTTTCAGGGGGCACAATGAGCAGTTCTTC
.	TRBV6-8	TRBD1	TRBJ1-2	CASSYSMRGGGGYTF	TGTGCCAGCAGTTACTCGATGCGAGGGGGCGGGGGCTACACCTTC
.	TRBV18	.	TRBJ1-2	CASSPERGAGYGYTF	TGTGCCAGCTCCCCCGAGAGGGGGGCTGGCTATGGCTACACCTTC
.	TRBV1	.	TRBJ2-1	CASSQQAVFSYNEQFF	TGCGCCAGCAGCCAACAAGCGGTATTCTCCTACAATGAGCAGTTCTTC
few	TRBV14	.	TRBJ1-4	CASSLGQEKLFF	TGTGCCAGCAGCCTTGGACAGGAAAAACTGTTTTTT
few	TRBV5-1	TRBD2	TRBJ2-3	CASSTGTSGTDTQYF	TGCGCCAGCAGCACGGGGACTAGCGGCACAGATACGCAGTATTTT
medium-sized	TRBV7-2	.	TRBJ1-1	CASSQVGNGEAFF	TGTGCCAGCAGCCAAGTGGGGAACGGAGAAGCTTTCTTT
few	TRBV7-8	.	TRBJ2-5	CARSLASCQTQYF	TGTGCCAGAAGCTTGGCTAGCTGCCAGACCCAGTACTTC
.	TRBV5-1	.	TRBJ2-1	CASSLASELGNEQFF	TGCGCCAGCAGCTTGGCGAGCGAGCTGGGGAATGAGCAGTTCTTC
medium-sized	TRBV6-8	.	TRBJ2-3	CASSAVSGGADTQYF	TGTGCCAGCAGTGCGGTAAGCGGTGGGGCAGATACGCAGTATTTT
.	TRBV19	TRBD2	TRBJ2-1	CASSSPRGAYNEQFF	TGTGCCAGTAGTAGCCCGCGGGGGGCCTACAATGAGCAGTTCTTC
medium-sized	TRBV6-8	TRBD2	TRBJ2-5	CASSTQPSGKETQYF	TGTGCCAGCAGTACTCAGCCTAGCGGGAAGGAGACCCAGTACTTC
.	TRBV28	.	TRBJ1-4	CASSFSGPGLNEKLFF	TGTGCCAGCAGTTTTAGCGGGCCAGGACTTAATGAAAAACTGTTTTTT
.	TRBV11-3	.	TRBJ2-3	CASSLEGGRTDTQYF	TGTGCCAGCAGCTTAGAGGGGGGGCGCACAGATACGCAGTATTTT
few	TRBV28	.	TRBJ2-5	CASSLVAQETQYF	TGTGCCAGCAGTTTAGTGGCCCAAGAGACCCAGTACTTC
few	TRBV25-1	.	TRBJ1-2	CASSEWTPSGYTF	TGTGCCAGCAGTGAATGGACACCCAGCGGCTACACCTTC
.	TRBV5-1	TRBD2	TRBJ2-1	CASSFGTSGSDEQFF	TGCGCCAGCAGCTTCGGGACTAGCGGGAGCGATGAGCAGTTCTTC
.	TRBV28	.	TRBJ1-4	CASSLASATNEKLFF	TGTGCCAGCAGTTTAGCGAGTGCAACTAATGAAAAACTGTTTTTT
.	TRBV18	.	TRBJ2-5	CASSPNPGETQYF	TGTGCCAGCTCACCAAATCCAGGGGAGACCCAGTACTTC
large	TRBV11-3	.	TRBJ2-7	CASSSYPMGGKQYF	TGTGCCAGCAGCTCGTATCCTATGGGTGGCAAGCAGTACTTC
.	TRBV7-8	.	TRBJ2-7	CASSPNGAYEQYF	TGTGCCAGCAGCCCTAATGGGGCTTACGAGCAGTACTTC
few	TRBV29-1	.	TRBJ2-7	CSVDVGAGSSYEQYF	TGCAGCGTTGATGTTGGGGCAGGGAGCTCCTACGAGCAGTACTTC
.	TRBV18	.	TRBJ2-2	CASSRDSTGELFF	TGTGCCAGCTCACGCGACAGTACCGGGGAGCTGTTTTTT
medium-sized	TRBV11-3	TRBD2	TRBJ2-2	CASSPGERDGTGELFF	TGTGCCAGCAGCCCTGGGGAGCGGGATGGCACCGGGGAGCTGTTTTTT
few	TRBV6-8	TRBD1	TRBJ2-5	CASSDWTGLRGVTETQYF	TGTGCCAGCAGTGACTGGACAGGCCTCAGAGGGGTCACAGAGACCCAGTACTTC
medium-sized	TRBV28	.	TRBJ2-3	CASSFLLGTDTQYF	TGTGCCAGCAGTTTTTTGCTAGGCACAGATACGCAGTATTTT
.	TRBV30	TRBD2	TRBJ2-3	CAWSLRLAGAKDTQYF	TGTGCCTGGAGTCTTCGACTAGCGGGAGCCAAAGATACGCAGTATTTT
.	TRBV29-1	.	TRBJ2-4	CSVSLTERIIQYF	TGCAGCGTTTCGCTGACCGAGAGGATTATTCAGTACTTC
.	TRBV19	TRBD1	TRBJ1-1	CASNPGQGSTEAFF	TGTGCCAGTAACCCAGGACAGGGCAGCACTGAAGCTTTCTTT
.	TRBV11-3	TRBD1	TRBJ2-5	CASSLGGDSGWKETQYF	TGTGCCAGCAGCTTAGGAGGGGACAGTGGGTGGAAAGAGACCCAGTACTTC
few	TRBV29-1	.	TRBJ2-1	CSGSQSSYNEQFF	TGCAGCGGGTCCCAGAGCTCCTACAATGAGCAGTTCTTC
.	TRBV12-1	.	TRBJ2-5	CASSFVARYLLQETQYF	TGTGCCAGCAGCTTTGTGGCCAGGTACCTGTTACAAGAGACCCAGTACTTC
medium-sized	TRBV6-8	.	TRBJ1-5	CASTPPGDEVNQPQHF	TGTGCCAGCACGCCCCCTGGTGACGAGGTTAATCAGCCCCAGCATTTT
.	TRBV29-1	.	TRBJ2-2	CSVADSSTGELFF	TGCAGCGTTGCGGATTCGAGCACCGGGGAGCTGTTTTTT
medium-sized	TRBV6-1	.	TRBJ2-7	CASSEDRAYEQYF	TGTGCCAGCAGTGAAGACAGGGCCTACGAGCAGTACTTC
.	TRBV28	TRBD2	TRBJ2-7	CASGSTSHEQYF	TGTGCCAGCGGATCGACTAGCCACGAGCAGTACTTC
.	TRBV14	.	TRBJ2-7	CASSRRARASEQYF	TGTGCCAGCAGCCGACGGGCCAGGGCGAGCGAGCAGTACTTC
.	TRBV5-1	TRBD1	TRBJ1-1	CASSSLQGVNTEAFF	TGCGCCAGCAGCTCGCTACAGGGGGTGAACACTGAAGCTTTCTTT
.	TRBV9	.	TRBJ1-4	CASSAEPATNEKLFF	TGTGCCAGCAGCGCCGAACCTGCAACTAATGAAAAACTGTTTTTT
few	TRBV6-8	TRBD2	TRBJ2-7	CASKLAGGGYEQYF	TGTGCCAGCAAACTGGCGGGAGGAGGCTACGAGCAGTACTTC
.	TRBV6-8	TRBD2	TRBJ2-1	CASSISGRDNEQFF	TGTGCCAGCAGCATTAGCGGGAGGGACAATGAGCAGTTCTTC
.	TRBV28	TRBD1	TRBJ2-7	CASSLWDRVYEQYF	TGTGCCAGCAGTTTATGGGACAGGGTATACGAGCAGTACTTC
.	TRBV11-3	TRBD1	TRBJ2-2	CASSSSTRTGGDSGELFF	TGTGCCAGCAGCTCATCGACCCGGACAGGGGGCGATTCTGGGGAGCTGTTTTTT
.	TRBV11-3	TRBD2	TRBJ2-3	CASSSGLAGPWGQYF	TGTGCCAGCAGCTCCGGTCTAGCGGGCCCTTGGGGGCAGTATTTT